The clone carrying this TCR beta chain was picked up a small number of times. Its cognate antigen is unknown. TCRdb re-derived calls from the reads in MiXCR, one entry per CDR3 protein. The table records approximately 320,000 distinct CDR3 sequences, 9.5% of them present only once. The data were obtained in a study of T cell repertoires in cytomegalovirus infection. Study information: Public signatures in TCR beta pointed to CMV infection and matching HLA type.

The study, taken as a whole, reports: CMV-specific HLA-C-restricted TCR beta clonotypes dominated the ex vivo response. Summed public TCR beta family frequency identified CMV carriers bearing the relevant HLA.

This TCR was recovered from a human donor in good health (CMV status not recorded). Some clones in this sample may be carry-over from other donors' samples. Sequenced: PBMCs.

The CDR3, as DNA: TGTGCCAGCAGCTCGCATGAGGGAAACACTGAAGCTTTCTTT. Translated, it gives CASSSHEGNTEAFF. This chain joins TRBV7-9 and TRBJ1-1, with D unresolved. The germline V gene has CDR1 SEHNR and CDR2 FQNEAQ (reference sequence). V gave up 4 bases and J gave up 2 bases, with 11 bases separating them. This CDR3 region has 14 residues.